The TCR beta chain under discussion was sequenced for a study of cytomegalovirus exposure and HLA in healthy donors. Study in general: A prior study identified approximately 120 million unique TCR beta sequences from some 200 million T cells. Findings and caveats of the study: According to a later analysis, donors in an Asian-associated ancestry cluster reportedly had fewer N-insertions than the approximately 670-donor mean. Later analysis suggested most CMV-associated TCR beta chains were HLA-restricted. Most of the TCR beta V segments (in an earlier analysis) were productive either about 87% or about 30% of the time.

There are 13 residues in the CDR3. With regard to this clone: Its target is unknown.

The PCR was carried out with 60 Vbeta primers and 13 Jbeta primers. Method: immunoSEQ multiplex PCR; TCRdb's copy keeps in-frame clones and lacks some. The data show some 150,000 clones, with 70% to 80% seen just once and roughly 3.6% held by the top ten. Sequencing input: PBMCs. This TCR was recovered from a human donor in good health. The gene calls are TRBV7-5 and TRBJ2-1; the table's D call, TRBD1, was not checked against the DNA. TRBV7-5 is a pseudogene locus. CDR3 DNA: TGTGCCAGAAGCGCAACAAAAAACAATGAGCAGTTCTTC. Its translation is CARSATKNNEQFF.